These T cell receptor beta chains were read from a single sample in a study of T-cell reconstitution after alpha-beta-depleted transplantation in children. TCRdb analysed the PCR reads with MiXCR anew, one entry per CDR3 protein. The repertoire holds about 980,000 distinct CDR3 sequences, with about 31% as singletons. The source material was PBMCs, mostly from graft donor cells, sampled 360 days after TCRalphabeta/CD19-depleted stem cell transplant. Every receptor here comes from a boy less than two years old who had a stem cell transplant for SCID, so the T cells may come from the graft donor. The conserved cysteine and the conserved F or W are not part of the CDR3 here. Each record gives: V gene, J gene, CDR3 protein.

TRBV5-1,TRBJ1-1,ASSGYSQTEAF
TRBV29-1,TRBJ2-3,SVEGGSRTDTQY
TRBV12-3/TRBV12-4,TRBJ2-2,ASSPSTGQGNTGELF
TRBV5-1,TRBJ1-4,ASSLGRGVREKLF
TRBV5-6,TRBJ2-1,ASSRPADNEQF
TRBV12-3/TRBV12-4,TRBJ2-5,ASIHGGLGETQY
TRBV6-5,TRBJ2-1,ASSYSAKANEQF
TRBV6-2/TRBV6-3,TRBJ2-1,ASSYGLAGRSEQF
TRBV29-1,TRBJ1-1,SATPVGGATEAF
TRBV30,TRBJ2-7,AWSVRLAGSEQY
TRBV29-1,TRBJ2-2,SVGGIYTGELF